This TCR beta chain was recovered during a study of blood T cell repertoires in COVID-19. Study in general: Samples of COVID-19 (acute and convalescent) were obtained from the United States, Italy and Spain.

Some clones are missing from TCRdb's copy, which holds only in-frame ones; the method was immunoSEQ multiplex PCR. The data contain some 49,000 clones, approximately 80% of them singletons. This CDR3 comprises 15 residues. The V end was cut by 1 base, the J end by 2 bases, with 10 bases between. The germline CDR1 and CDR2 sequences are SGHAT and FQDESV (reference sequence). The specimen was peripheral blood. The genes are TRBV11-1 and TRBJ2-3, with D perhaps matching TRBD1 (5 bases). The receptor was isolated from a woman aged 55-69 years with acute or convalescent COVID-19. The DNA of the CDR3 is TGTGCCAGCAGCTTAGTGGGGCAGCACACAGATACGCAGTATTTT. Protein: CASSLVGQHTDTQYF.